This paragraph covers one T cell receptor beta chain sequence. This entry comes from a study of blood T cell repertoires in COVID-19. Study as a whole: Samples representing acute and convalescent COVID-19 were sourced from the United States, Italy and Spain.

Between the trimmed V and J ends, which lost 2 bases and 8 bases, there was a span of 10 bases. There are 13 residues in the CDR3. Germline V gene sequence: CDR1 SGHVS, CDR2 FQNEAQ. Some clones are missing from TCRdb's copy, which holds only in-frame ones; the method was immunoSEQ multiplex PCR. The sample has under 200,000 clones, almost 90% seen once. The receptor comes from a man in his late teens or twenties with active or convalescent COVID-19. The sequenced material came from peripheral blood. This chain connects TRBV7-8 to TRBJ2-1; D not resolved. CDR3 in amino acids: CASSLRGFDEQFF. The CDR3 nucleotides read TGTGCCAGCAGCTTACGCGGTTTCGATGAGCAGTTCTTC. The complete variable domain, with remaining parts taken from reference TRBV7-8 and TRBJ2-1, reads GAGVSQSPRYKVAKRGQDVALRCDPISGHVSLFWYQQALGQGPEFLTYFQNEAQLDKSGLPSDRFFAERPEGSVSTLKIQRTQQEDSAVYLCASSLRGFDEQFFGPGTRLTVL.